The 22 T cell receptor beta chains in this list originate from one sample, sequenced in a study of blood T cell repertoires in COVID-19. Only in-frame clones appear in the TCRdb table, and some are missing; sequencing was by immunoSEQ multiplex PCR. The repertoire holds roughly 130,000 clones, with roughly nine tenths as singletons. What was sequenced was peripheral blood. These receptors were taken from a man aged 60 to 75 with COVID-19, enrolled during active disease.

The chain joins TRBV19 to TRBJ2-7; 11 bases fit TRBD2. CDR3 length: 15 residues. Germline assignment: CDR1 LNHDA and CDR2 SQIVND (reference sequence). Trimming removed 5 bases from V and 4 bases from J; junction bases left unmatched: 7. The CDR3 coding sequence is TGTGCCAGTAGTGAAACTAGCGGGAGAGGGTACGAGCAGTACTTC. Its translation is CASSETSGRGYEQYF.

This chain joins TRBV19 and TRBJ2-1; 9 nucleotides agree with TRBD2. Losses at the gene ends were 6 bases for V and 3 bases for J; bases not matched to a gene: 15. The germline V gene encodes CDR1 LNHDA and CDR2 SQIVND (reference sequence). This CDR3 region has 18 residues. The CDR3 region is CASSTSPPSSGIYNEQFF. CDR3 sequence (DNA): TGTGCCAGTAGCACTTCCCCTCCGTCTAGCGGGATCTACAATGAGCAGTTCTTC.

This sequence joins TRBV19 and TRBJ2-7, with TRBD2 as a possible D gene (5 bases). V shed 3 bases and J shed 7 bases, with 13 bases lying between them. The CDR3 is 13 amino acids. The V gene's germline CDR1 is LNHDA and CDR2 SQIVND (reference sequence). The CDR3 nucleotides are TGTGCCAGTAGTATGAGAGGGCCAAAAGAGCAGTACTTC. This encodes CASSMRGPKEQYF. Looking up the rest from reference TRBV19 and TRBJ2-7 gives the full variable domain: DGGITQSPKYLFRKEGQNVTLSCEQNLNHDAMYWYRQDPGQGLRLIYYSQIVNDFQKGDIAEGYSVSREKKESFPLTVTSAQKNPTAFYLCASSMRGPKEQYFGPGTRLTVT.

The chain is built from TRBV9 and TRBJ1-2, with a weak D call TRBD1 (6 bases). V was clipped by 4 bases and J by 5 bases, with 15 bases between them. The germline V gene has CDR1 SGDLS and CDR2 YYNGEE. The CDR3 runs to 14 residues. The CDR3 spells CASSSRGGPYGYTF. The CDR3 DNA is TGTGCCAGCAGCTCCCGAGGGGGACCGTATGGCTACACCTTC.

This clone was seen repeatedly, ten times or more. This sample also contains other DNA sequences that code for the same CDR3. This chain links TRBV11-3 with TRBJ2-7; perhaps TRBD2 as D (6 bases). V was cut by 1 base and J by 2 bases, with 9 bases left in between. The germline CDR1 and CDR2 sequences are SGHNT and YENEEA. The CDR3 covers 14 residues. The CDR3 loop reads CASSLGGGAYEQYF. DNA of the CDR3: TGTGCCAGCAGCTTAGGAGGCGGGGCCTACGAGCAGTACTTC.

The chain is built from TRBV11-2 and TRBJ2-3; 7 bases agree with TRBD2. There are 17 residues in the CDR3. V lost 5 bases and J lost 0; bases outside the gene matches: 11. CDR1 is SGHAT, CDR2 FQNNGV, per germline. CDR3 amino acids: CASSLYSLATSTDTQYF. In DNA form, the CDR3 reads TGTGCCAGCAGCCTCTACTCACTAGCGACTAGCACAGATACGCAGTATTTT.

This clone turned up a few times. The chain couples TRBV7-8 to TRBJ1-3; maybe TRBD1 (6 bases). The germline gives CDR1 SGHVS, CDR2 FQNEAQ. V lost 5 bases to trimming and J lost 0 bases, with 11 bases between them. This CDR3 spans 15 amino acids. The CDR3 is CASSSDRFSGNTIYF. CDR3 coding DNA: TGTGCCAGCAGCAGCGACAGGTTCTCTGGAAACACCATATATTTT. The variable domain in full, completed from reference TRBV7-8 and TRBJ1-3, reads GAGVSQSPRYKVAKRGQDVALRCDPISGHVSLFWYQQALGQGPEFLTYFQNEAQLDKSGLPSDRFFAERPEGSVSTLKIQRTQQEDSAVYLCASSSDRFSGNTIYFGEGSWLTVV.

This sequence joins TRBV29-1 and TRBJ1-2, with D perhaps matching TRBD1 (6 bases). Trimming shortened V by 3 bases and J by 0 bases, and 14 bases separated the two germline ends. This CDR3 spans 15 amino acids. CDR1 and CDR2 from the germline V gene are SQVTM and ANQGSEA. Written as DNA, the CDR3 is TGCAGCGTTGATACAGGGCCTACCCCTAACTATGGCTACACCTTC. Amino acid sequence: CSVDTGPTPNYGYTF.

The J gene is TRBJ2-7, the V gene TRBV5-8, with D unresolved. Deletions cut 4 bases from V and 5 bases from J, with 13 bases between. CDR1 is SGHTS, CDR2 YDEGEE, per germline. This CDR3 is built from 13 residues. The CDR3 DNA reads as TGTGCCAGCAGCGTCTCCATGCGCAACGAGCAGTACTTC. This gives the protein CASSVSMRNEQYF.

The chain employs TRBV4-2 and TRBJ2-1; D may be TRBD2 (5 bases). The CDR3 runs to 17 residues. The germline V and J ends were trimmed by 0 bases and 7 bases, with 19 bases remaining between them. Germline CDR1 LGHNA, CDR2 YNFKEQ. The CDR3 loop reads CASSQDVRAGVQNEQFF. The CDR3 DNA reads TGTGCCAGCAGCCAAGATGTGAGGGCCGGTGTCCAGAATGAGCAGTTCTTC.

The chain is built from TRBV10-3 and TRBJ1-2; 8 bases are a match to TRBD1. CDR1 is ENHRY, CDR2 SYGVKD, per germline. The CDR3 length is 14 residues. J lost 4 bases, V lost 7 bases, and 8 bases had no gene match. CDR3 region: CAITSDRGAYGYTF. Here the CDR3 DNA reads TGTGCCATCACCTCCGACAGGGGCGCCTATGGCTACACCTTC.

The V call is TRBV25-1, the J call TRBJ2-2, with D unclear. CDR3 length equals 12 residues. The germline gives CDR1 MGHDK, CDR2 SYGVNS. V was shortened by 6 bases and J by 7 bases, with 9 bases between the two germline ends. CDR3 sequence: CASRPGFGELFF. CDR3 nucleotide sequence: TGTGCCAGCAGACCAGGTTTCGGGGAGCTGTTTTTT.

This chain links TRBV4-3 with TRBJ1-2; D is perhaps TRBD1 (6 bases). Germline V CDR1 and CDR2: LGHNA, YSLEER. V lost 1 base to trimming and J lost 4 bases, with 16 bases between them. The CDR3 has 16 residues. DNA of the CDR3: TGCGCCAGCAGCCAAGTAGGGGCAGGGGTCCCCTATGGCTACACCTTC. It codes for CASSQVGAGVPYGYTF.

V usage is TRBV7-9 and J usage is TRBJ2-1; TRBD2 aligns across 12 bases. Germline assignment: CDR1 SEHNR and CDR2 FQNEAQ (reference sequence). This CDR3 region has 15 residues. Trimming removed 5 bases from V and 7 bases from J; junction bases left unmatched: 6. CDR3 sequence reads: CASSASGRARNEQFF. The DNA for the CDR3 is TGTGCCAGCAGCGCTAGCGGGAGGGCCAGGAATGAGCAGTTCTTC. Supplemented by reference TRBV7-9 and TRBJ2-1, the full variable domain reads DTGVSQNPRHKITKRGQNVTFRCDPISEHNRLYWYRQTLGQGPEFLTYFQNEAQLEKSRLLSDRFSAERPKGSFSTLEIQRTEQGDSAMYLCASSASGRARNEQFFGPGTRLTVL.

CDR3 protein: CASSQGLAGDTQYF. In DNA form, the CDR3 reads TGCGCCAGCAGCCAGGGACTAGCAGGAGATACGCAGTATTTT. The chain links TRBV5-1 to TRBJ2-3; TRBD2 matches 9 bases. The CDR3 is 14 amino acids. From germline, CDR1 is SGHRS and CDR2 YFSETQ. With 4 bases clipped from V and 5 bases from J, the junction kept 5 bases outside the gene matches.

The chain joins TRBV19 to TRBJ2-2; D not certain. The germline gives CDR1 LNHDA, CDR2 SQIVND (reference sequence). The length of the CDR3 is 17 residues. Trimming removed 0 bases from V and 0 bases from J, with 11 bases in between. The CDR3 DNA reads TGTGCCAGTAGTATAGATAGAGGAGCCGCGAACACCGGGGAGCTGTTTTTT. Residues: CASSIDRGAANTGELFF.

The chain is built from TRBV5-1 and TRBJ2-3; 11 bases map to TRBD2. In germline, CDR1 is SGHRS, CDR2 YFSETQ. The CDR3 loop spans 16 amino acids. The V gene end was trimmed by 4 bases and the J gene end by 4 bases; junction bases not matched to a gene: 8. CDR3 nucleotides: TGCGCCAGCAGCACGGGACTAGCGGAGGGAGCAGATACGCAGTATTTT. Protein: CASSTGLAEGADTQYF.

The chain combines TRBV10-2 with TRBJ2-1, with D possibly being TRBD2 (5 bases). Germline V gives CDR1 WSHSY, CDR2 SAAADI. The CDR3 is 14 residues long. Trimming left V 4 bases short and J 0 bases short, with 7 bases between. Written as DNA, the CDR3 is TGCGCCAGCAGTGGTGGGAGCTCCTACAATGAGCAGTTCTTC. The encoded protein is CASSGGSSYNEQFF.

The rearrangement joins TRBV5-3 to TRBJ2-7; 7 positions agree with TRBD1. Being an ORF, TRBV5-3 has a function that is uncertain. This CDR3 comprises 14 residues. V shed 0 bases and J 4 bases; nucleotides not matched to a gene: 4. CDR3 protein: CARSLVDRSYEQYF. CDR3 coding DNA: TGTGCCAGAAGCTTGGTGGACAGGAGTTACGAGCAGTACTTC.

The chain links TRBV7-9 to TRBJ2-1; 7 bases agree with TRBD1. Per the germline V gene, CDR1 is SEHNR and CDR2 is FQNEAQ (reference sequence). J lost 4 bases, V lost 1 base, and 4 bases had no gene match. CDR3 size: 15 residues. The chain's CDR3 is CASSLGGTAYNEQFF. DNA for the CDR3: TGTGCCAGCAGCTTAGGGGGGACAGCATACAATGAGCAGTTCTTC.

The gene calls are TRBV19 and TRBJ1-1; 7 bases are shared with TRBD1. V gave up 3 bases and J gave up 2 bases; unmatched junction bases: 9. CDR1 and CDR2 from the germline V gene are LNHDA and SQIVND (reference sequence). The CDR3 contains 16 residues. The CDR3: CASSITPTGLNTEAFF. CDR3 bases: TGTGCCAGTAGTATTACCCCGACAGGGTTAAACACTGAAGCTTTCTTT.

The rearrangement uses TRBV11-2 and TRBJ2-3; 7 bases are shared with TRBD2. The CDR3 runs 16 residues. J was trimmed by 2 bases and V by 4 bases; bases with no gene match: 9. CDR1 SGHAT and CDR2 FQNNGV come from the germline V gene. CDR3 loop: CASSSHGTKYTDTQYF. The DNA for the CDR3 is TGTGCCAGCAGCTCCCACGGGACTAAATACACAGATACGCAGTATTTT.